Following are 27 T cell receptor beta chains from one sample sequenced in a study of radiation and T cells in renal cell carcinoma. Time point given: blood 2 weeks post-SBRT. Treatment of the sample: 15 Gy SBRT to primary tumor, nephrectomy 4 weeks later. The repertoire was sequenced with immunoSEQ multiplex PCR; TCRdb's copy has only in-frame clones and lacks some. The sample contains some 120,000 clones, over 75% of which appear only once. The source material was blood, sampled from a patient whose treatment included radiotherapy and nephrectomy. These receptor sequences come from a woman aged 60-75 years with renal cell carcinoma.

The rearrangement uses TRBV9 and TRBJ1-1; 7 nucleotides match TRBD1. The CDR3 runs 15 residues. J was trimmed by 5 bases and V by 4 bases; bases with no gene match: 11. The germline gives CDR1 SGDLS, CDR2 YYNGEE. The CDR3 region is CASSTAGGLGTEAFF. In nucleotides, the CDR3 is TGTGCCAGCAGCACCGCAGGGGGTTTAGGAACTGAAGCTTTCTTT. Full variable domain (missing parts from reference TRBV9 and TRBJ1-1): DSGVTQTPKHLITATGQRVTLRCSPRSGDLSVYWYQQSLDQGLQFLIQYYNGEERAKGNILERFSAQQFPDLHSELNLSSLELGDSALYFCASSTAGGLGTEAFFGQGTRLTVV.

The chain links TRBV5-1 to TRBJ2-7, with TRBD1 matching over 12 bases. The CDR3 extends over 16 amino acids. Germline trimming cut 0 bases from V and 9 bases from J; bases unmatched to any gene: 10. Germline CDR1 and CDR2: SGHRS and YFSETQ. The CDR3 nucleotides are TGCGCCAGCAGCTTGGACGGTCCGGGACAGGGGGCAGGGCAGTACTTC. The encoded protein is CASSLDGPGQGAGQYF.

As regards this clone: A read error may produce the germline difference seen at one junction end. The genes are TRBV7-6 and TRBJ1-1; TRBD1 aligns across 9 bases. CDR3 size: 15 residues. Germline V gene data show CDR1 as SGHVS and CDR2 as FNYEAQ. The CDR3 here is CAGSPGTGRNTEAFF. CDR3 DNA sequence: TGTGCCGGCAGCCCAGGGACAGGGAGGAACACTGAAGCTTTCTTT. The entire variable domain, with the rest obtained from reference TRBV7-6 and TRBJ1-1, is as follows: GAGVSQSPRYKVTKRGQDVALRCDPISGHVSLYWYRQALGQGPEFLTYFNYEAQQDKSGLPNDRFSAERPEGSISTLTIQRTEQRDSAMYRCAGSPGTGRNTEAFFGQGTRLTVV.

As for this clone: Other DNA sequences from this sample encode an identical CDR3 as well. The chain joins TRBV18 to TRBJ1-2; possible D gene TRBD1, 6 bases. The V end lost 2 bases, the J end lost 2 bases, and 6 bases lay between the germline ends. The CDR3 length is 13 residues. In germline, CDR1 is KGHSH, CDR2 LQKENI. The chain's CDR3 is CASSPDRNYGYTF. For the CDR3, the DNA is TGTGCCAGCTCACCAGACAGGAACTATGGCTACACCTTC.

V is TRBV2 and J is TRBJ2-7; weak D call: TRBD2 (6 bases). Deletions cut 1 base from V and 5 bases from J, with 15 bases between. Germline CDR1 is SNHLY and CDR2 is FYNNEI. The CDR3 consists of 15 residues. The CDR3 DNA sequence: TGTGCCAGCAGTGAAGGGGGACTCGTGGGGCACGAGCAGTACTTC. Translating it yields CASSEGGLVGHEQYF.

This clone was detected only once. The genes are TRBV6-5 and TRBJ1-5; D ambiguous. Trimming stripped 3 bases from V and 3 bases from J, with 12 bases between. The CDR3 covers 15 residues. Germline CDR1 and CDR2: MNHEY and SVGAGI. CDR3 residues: CASSYQKGPNQPQHF. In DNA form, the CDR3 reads TGTGCCAGCAGTTATCAAAAAGGGCCCAATCAGCCCCAGCATTTT.

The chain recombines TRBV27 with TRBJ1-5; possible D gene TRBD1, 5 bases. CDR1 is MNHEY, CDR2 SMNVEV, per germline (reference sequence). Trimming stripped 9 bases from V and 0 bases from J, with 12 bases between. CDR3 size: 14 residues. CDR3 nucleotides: TGTGCCAGTAGGTCAGGGTATAGCAATCAGCCCCAGCATTTT. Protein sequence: CASRSGYSNQPQHF.

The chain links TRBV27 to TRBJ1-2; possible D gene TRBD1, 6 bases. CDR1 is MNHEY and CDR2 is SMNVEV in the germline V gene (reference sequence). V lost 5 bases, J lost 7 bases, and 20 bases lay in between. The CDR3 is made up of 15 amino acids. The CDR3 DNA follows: TGTGCCAGCAGTCCATCGACAGGCGGCAGGGCTGGCTACACCTTC. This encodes CASSPSTGGRAGYTF.

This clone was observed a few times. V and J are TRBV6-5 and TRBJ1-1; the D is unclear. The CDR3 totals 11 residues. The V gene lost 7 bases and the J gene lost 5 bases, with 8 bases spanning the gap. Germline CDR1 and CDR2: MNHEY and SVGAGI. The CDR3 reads CASTRRTEAFF. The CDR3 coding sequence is TGTGCCAGCACTCGTCGGACTGAAGCTTTCTTT.

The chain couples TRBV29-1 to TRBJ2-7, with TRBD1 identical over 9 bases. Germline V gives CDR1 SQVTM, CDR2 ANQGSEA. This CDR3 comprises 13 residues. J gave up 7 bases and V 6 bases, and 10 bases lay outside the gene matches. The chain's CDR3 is CSVAGTGLWEQYF. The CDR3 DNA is TGCAGCGTCGCCGGGACAGGGTTGTGGGAGCAGTACTTC.

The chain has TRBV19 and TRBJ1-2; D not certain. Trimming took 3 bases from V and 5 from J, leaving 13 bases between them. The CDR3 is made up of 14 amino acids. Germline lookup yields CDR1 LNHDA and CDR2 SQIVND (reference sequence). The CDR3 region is CASSIPGLVYGYTF. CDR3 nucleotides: TGTGCCAGTAGTATCCCAGGCCTAGTTTATGGCTACACCTTC.

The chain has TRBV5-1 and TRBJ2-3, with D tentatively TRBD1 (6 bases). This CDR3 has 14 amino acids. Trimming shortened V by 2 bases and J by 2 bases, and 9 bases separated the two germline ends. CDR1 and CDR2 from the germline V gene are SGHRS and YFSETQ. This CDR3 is CASSFGQTTDTQYF. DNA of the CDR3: TGCGCCAGCAGCTTCGGACAGACCACAGATACGCAGTATTTT.

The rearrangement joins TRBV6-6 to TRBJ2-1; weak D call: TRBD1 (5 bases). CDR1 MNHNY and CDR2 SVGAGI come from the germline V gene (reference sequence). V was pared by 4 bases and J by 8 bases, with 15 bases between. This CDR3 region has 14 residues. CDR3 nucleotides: TGTGCCAGCAGTTCGACAGTCGTAGGGGATGAGCAGTTCTTC. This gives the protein CASSSTVVGDEQFF.

The CDR3 sequence is CSVPVRRGDYGYTF. As DNA, the CDR3 is TGCAGCGTTCCCGTCAGGAGGGGGGACTATGGCTACACCTTC. This chain joins TRBV29-1 and TRBJ1-2; tentative D call: TRBD1 (6 bases). This CDR3 has 14 amino acids. Between the trimmed V and J ends, which lost 5 bases and 3 bases, there was a span of 16 bases. The germline gives CDR1 SQVTM, CDR2 ANQGSEA. The full variable domain, with the rest looked up from reference TRBV29-1 and TRBJ1-2, is SAVISQKPSRDICQRGTSLTIQCQVDSQVTMMFWYRQQPGQSLTLIATANQGSEATYESGFVIDKFPISRPNLTFSTLTVSNMSPEDSSIYLCSVPVRRGDYGYTFGSGTRLTVV.

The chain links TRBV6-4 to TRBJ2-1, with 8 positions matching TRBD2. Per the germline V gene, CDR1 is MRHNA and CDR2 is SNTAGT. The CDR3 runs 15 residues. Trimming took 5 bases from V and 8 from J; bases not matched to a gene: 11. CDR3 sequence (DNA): TGTGCCAGCAGTTTATACGGGAGGGCCGGGGATGAGCAGTTCTTC. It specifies CASSLYGRAGDEQFF.

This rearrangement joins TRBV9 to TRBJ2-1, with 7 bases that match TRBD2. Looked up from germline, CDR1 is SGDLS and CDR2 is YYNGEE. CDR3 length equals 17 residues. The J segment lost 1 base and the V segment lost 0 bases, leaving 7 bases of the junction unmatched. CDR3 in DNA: TGTGCCAGCAGCGTAGAGGGCGGGGGATTGTCCTACAATGAGCAGTTCTTC. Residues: CASSVEGGGLSYNEQFF. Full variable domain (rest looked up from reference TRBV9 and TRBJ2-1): DSGVTQTPKHLITATGQRVTLRCSPRSGDLSVYWYQQSLDQGLQFLIQYYNGEERAKGNILERFSAQQFPDLHSELNLSSLELGDSALYFCASSVEGGGLSYNEQFFGPGTRLTVL.

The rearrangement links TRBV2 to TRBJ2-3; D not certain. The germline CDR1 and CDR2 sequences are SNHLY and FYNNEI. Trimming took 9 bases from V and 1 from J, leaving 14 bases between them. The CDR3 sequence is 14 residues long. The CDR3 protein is CASQSGSRTDTQYF. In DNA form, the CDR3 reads TGTGCCAGTCAGTCCGGGTCCCGCACAGATACGCAGTATTTT.

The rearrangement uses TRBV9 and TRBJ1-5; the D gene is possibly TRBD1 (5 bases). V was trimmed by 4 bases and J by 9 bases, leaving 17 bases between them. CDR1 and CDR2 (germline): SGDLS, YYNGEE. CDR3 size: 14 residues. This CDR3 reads CASSPSPQGTPQHF. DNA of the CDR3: TGTGCCAGCAGCCCCAGCCCCCAGGGCACGCCCCAGCATTTT.

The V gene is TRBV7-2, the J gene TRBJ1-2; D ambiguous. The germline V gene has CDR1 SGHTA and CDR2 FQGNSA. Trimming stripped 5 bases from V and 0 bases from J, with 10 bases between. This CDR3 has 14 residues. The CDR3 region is CASSPDGPNYGYTF. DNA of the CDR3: TGTGCCAGCAGCCCGGACGGTCCTAACTATGGCTACACCTTC.

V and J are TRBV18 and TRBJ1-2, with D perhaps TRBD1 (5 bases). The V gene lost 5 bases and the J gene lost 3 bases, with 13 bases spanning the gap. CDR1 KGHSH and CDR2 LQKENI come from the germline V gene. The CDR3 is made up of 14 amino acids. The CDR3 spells CASSNGAEDYGYTF. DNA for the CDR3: TGTGCCAGCTCAAACGGGGCGGAAGACTATGGCTACACCTTC. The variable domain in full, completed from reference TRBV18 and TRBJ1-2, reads NAGVMQNPRHLVRRRGQEARLRCSPMKGHSHVYWYRQLPEEGLKFMVYLQKENIIDESGMPKERFSAEFPKEGPSILRIQQVVRGDSAAYFCASSNGAEDYGYTFGSGTRLTVV.

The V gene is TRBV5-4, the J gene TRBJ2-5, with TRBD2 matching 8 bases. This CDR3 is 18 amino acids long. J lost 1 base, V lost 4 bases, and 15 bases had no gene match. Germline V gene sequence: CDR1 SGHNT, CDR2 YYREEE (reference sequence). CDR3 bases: TGTGCCAGCAGCCTCACCCTCTTGGCGGGGGGCGCCCAAGAGACCCAGTACTTC. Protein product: CASSLTLLAGGAQETQYF.

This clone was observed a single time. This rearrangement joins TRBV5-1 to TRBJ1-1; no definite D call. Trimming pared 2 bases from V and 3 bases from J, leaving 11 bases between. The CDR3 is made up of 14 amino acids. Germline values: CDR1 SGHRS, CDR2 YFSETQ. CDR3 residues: CASSLAGFDTEAFF. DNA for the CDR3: TGCGCCAGCAGCTTAGCTGGGTTTGACACTGAAGCTTTCTTT.

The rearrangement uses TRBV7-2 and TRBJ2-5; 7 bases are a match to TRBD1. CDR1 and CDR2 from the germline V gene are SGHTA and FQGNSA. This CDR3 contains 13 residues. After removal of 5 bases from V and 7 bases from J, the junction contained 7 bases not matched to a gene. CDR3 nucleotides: TGTGCCAGCAGCCAGGGGACAGAGGGGACCCAGTACTTC. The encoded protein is CASSQGTEGTQYF.

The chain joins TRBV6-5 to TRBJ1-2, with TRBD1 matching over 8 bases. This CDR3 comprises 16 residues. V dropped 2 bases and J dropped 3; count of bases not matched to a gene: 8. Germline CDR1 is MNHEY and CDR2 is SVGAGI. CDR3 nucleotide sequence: TGTGCCAGCAGTTACCGCCTCCGACAGGGGTACTATGGCTACACCTTC. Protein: CASSYRLRQGYYGYTF.

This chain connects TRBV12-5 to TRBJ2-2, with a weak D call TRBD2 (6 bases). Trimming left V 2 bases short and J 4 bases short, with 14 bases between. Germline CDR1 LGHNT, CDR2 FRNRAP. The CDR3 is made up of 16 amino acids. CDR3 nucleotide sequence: TGTGCTAGTGGTTTGAAGGCCCGGGAGCGCACCGGGGAGCTGTTTTTT. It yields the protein CASGLKARERTGELFF.

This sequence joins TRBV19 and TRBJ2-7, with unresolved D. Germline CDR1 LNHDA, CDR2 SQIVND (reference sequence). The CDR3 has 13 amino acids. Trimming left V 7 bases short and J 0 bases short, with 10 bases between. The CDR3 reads CASTGFLSYEQYF. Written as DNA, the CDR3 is TGTGCCAGTACTGGTTTCCTCTCCTACGAGCAGTACTTC.

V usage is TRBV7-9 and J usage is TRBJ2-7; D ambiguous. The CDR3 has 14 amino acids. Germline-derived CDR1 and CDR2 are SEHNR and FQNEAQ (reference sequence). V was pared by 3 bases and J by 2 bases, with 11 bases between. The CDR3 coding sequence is TGTGCCAGCAGCTTTGGCGGCAGCGCCTACGAGCAGTACTTC. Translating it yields CASSFGGSAYEQYF. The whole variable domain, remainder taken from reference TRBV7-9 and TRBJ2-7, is DTGVSQNPRHKITKRGQNVTFRCDPISEHNRLYWYRQTLGQGPEFLTYFQNEAQLEKSRLLSDRFSAERPKGSFSTLEIQRTEQGDSAMYLCASSFGGSAYEQYFGPGTRLTVT.